This T cell receptor (beta chain) was recorded in a study of blood T cells in healthy people across ages. Whole-study results and caveats: Long-lived donors had more naive CD4+ cells and higher diversity than aged donors.

Each donor gave 9.5 to 10 milliliters of peripheral blood. The CDR3 totals 17 residues. Through a sample-barcoded 5' primer and a J-beta primer mix, a second PCR was run for about 6 to 12 cycles. The template-switch adaptor, which had 12 random nucleotides, put a tag on each cDNA molecule. TCRdb fed the 5' RACE reads into MiXCR, producing one record per CDR3 protein. The sample yields approximately 730,000 distinct CDR3 sequences, roughly 45% seen once. To note about this clonotype: Its antigen is as yet unknown.

This TCR was recovered from a woman aged 60-70 years in good health. This chain connects TRBV21-1 to TRBJ2-2; TRBD2, the table's D call, was not compared with the DNA. TRBV21-1 is a recognized pseudogene. Input material: blood. CDR3 sequence (DNA): TGTGCCAGCAGCAAAGCCTGTAGCGGGGCGGACACCGGGGAGCTGTTTTTT. Amino acids: CASSKACSGADTGELFF.